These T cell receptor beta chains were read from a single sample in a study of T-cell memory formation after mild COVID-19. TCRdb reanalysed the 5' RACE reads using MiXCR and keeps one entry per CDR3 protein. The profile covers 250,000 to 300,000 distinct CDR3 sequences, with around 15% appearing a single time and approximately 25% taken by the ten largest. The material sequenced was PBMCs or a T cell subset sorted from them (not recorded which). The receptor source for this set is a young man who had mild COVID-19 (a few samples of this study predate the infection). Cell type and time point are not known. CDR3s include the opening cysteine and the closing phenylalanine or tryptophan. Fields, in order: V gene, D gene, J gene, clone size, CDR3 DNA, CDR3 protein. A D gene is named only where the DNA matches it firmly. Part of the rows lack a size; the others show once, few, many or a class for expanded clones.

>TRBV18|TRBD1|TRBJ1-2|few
TGTGCCAGCTCACCACCAACGGACAGGGGGCTGGGCTACACCTTC
CASSPPTDRGLGYTF
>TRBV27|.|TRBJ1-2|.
TGTGCCGGTGCGCCCGTGGCAGCCTCGCGTGGCTACACCTTC
CAGAPVAASRGYTF
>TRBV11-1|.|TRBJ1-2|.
TGTGCCAGCAGCCCACCCGGTAGGGATGCTCATGGCTACACCTTC
CASSPPGRDAHGYTF
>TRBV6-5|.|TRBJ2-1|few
TGTGCCAGCAGTCCTGTATCGGTGATAGGCTCCTACAATGAGCAGTTCTTC
CASSPVSVIGSYNEQFF
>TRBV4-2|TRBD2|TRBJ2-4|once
TGTGCCAGCAGCCAAGCAGCGGGGGGTTCCCTTGGAAACATTCAGTACTTC
CASSQAAGGSLGNIQYF
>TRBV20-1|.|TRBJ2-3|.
TGCAGTGCTAGAGCGGGCCTCCAGGGCCCAGATACGCAGTATTTT
CSARAGLQGPDTQYF
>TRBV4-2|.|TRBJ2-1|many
TGTGCCAGCAGCCAAAGGCGGGGCCGTAATTACAATGAGCAGTTCTTC
CASSQRRGRNYNEQFF
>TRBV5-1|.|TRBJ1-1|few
TGCGCCAGCAGCTTGGCGCTGGCCAGTGGGACTGAAGCTTTCTTT
CASSLALASGTEAFF
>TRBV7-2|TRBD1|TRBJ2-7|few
TGTGCCAGCAGCTATGGGACAGGGAGGGCCTCCTACGAGCAGTACTTC
CASSYGTGRASYEQYF
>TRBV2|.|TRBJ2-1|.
TGTGCCAGCAGTTGGGGCCCGAATGAGCAGTTCTTC
CASSWGPNEQFF
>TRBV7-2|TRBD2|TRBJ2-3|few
TGTGCCAGCAGCTTATTCGGCGGGGGGGGAGATACGCAGTATTTT
CASSLFGGGGDTQYF
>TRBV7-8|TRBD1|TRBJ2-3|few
TGTGCCAGCCAGGGACAGCTCCTGACAGATACGCAGTATTTT
CASQGQLLTDTQYF
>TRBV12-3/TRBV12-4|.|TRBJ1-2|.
TGTGCCAGCAGTTTTAGGTTGTGGCAGGGGAATGGCTACACCTTC
CASSFRLWQGNGYTF
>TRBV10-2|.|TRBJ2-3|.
TGCGCCAGCAGTGATCAGGCACAAGATACGCAGTATTTT
CASSDQAQDTQYF
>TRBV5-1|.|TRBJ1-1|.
TGCGCCAGCAGCCGGATAGGGGCAGAGAAAGCTTTCTTT
CASSRIGAEKAFF
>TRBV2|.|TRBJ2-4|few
TGTGCCAGCAAAAACCCCTTAGCCAAAAACATTCAGTACTTC
CASKNPLAKNIQYF
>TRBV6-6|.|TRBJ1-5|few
TGTGCCAGCAGTTACGGCGGGATCAATCAGCCCCAGCATTTT
CASSYGGINQPQHF
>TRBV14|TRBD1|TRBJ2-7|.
TGTGCCACCCAGGGGGACAGGGGACTCTACGAGCAGTACTTC
CATQGDRGLYEQYF
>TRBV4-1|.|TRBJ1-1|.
TGCGCCAGCAGCCAAGATCCAACAACTACTGAAGCTTTCTTT
CASSQDPTTTEAFF
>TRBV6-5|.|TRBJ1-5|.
TGTGCCAGCAGTTACGCGGGGTGGAATCAGCCCCAGCATTTT
CASSYAGWNQPQHF
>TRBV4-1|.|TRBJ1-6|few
TGCGCCAGCAGCCAACAAGTACGGTCAACAGTTCTCGGCCGTTCACCCCTCCACTTT
CASSQQVRSTVLGRSPLHF
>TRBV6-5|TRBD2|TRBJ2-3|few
TGTGCCAGCAGTTACAAGCGGGGGGGCCATCAAGATACGCAGTATTTT
CASSYKRGGHQDTQYF
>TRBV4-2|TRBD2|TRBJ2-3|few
TGTGCCAGCAGCCAAGCCCTAGCGGGGGCGGGAGATACGCAGTATTTT
CASSQALAGAGDTQYF
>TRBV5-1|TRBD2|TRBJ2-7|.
TGCGCCAGCAGCTTGGCTAGCGGGGGCTCCTACGAGCAGTACTTC
CASSLASGGSYEQYF
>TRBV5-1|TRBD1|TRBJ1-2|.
TGCGCCAGCAGCTTGACCGGGACAGGGGCCGACTATGGCTACACCTTC
CASSLTGTGADYGYTF
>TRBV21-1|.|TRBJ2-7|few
TGTGCCAGCAGCAAAATCCAGTTGTACTTC
CASSKIQLYF
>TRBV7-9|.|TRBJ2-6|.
TGTGCCAGCAGCCCCGGACGGCTCTCTGGGGCCAACGTCCTGACTTTC
CASSPGRLSGANVLTF
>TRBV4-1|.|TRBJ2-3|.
TGCGCCAGCAGCCCTTTGTGGGGGGACACAGATACGCAGTATTTT
CASSPLWGDTDTQYF
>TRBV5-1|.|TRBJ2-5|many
TGCGCCAGCAGCTTGGCCCCAGGGCAAGAGACCCAGTACTTC
CASSLAPGQETQYF
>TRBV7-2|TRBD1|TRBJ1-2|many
TGTGCCAGCAGCCTGGGGACAGGGTACTATGGCTACACCTTC
CASSLGTGYYGYTF
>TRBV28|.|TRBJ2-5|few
TGTGCCAGCAGTTCCTACCTGGGGAGAGAGACCCAGTACTTC
CASSSYLGRETQYF
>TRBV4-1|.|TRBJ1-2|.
TGCGCCAGCAGCCAAGGGTCAAGCTACACCTTC
CASSQGSSYTF
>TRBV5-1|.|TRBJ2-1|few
TGCGCCAGCAGCTTGGCCCTGAATGAGCAGTTCTTC
CASSLALNEQFF
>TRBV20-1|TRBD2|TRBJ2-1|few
TGCAGTGCTAGAGATTACGGGGGGGCAGTAAATGAGCAGTTCTTC
CSARDYGGAVNEQFF
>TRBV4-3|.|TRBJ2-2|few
TGCGCCAGCAGCCAAGAAAGGAACACGAACACCGGGGAGCTGTTTTTT
CASSQERNTNTGELFF
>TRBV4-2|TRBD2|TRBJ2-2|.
TGTGCCAGCAGCCTCTGGACTAGCGGGCCGAACACCGGGGAGCTGTTTTTT
CASSLWTSGPNTGELFF
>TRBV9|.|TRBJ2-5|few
TGTGCCAGCAGCCTAACGGCTCTTGAGACCCAGTACTTC
CASSLTALETQYF
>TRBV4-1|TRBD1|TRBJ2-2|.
TGCGCCAGCAGCCAGAAAGCAAGCACGGGACAGGGGATTAACACCGGGGAGCTGTTTTTT
CASSQKASTGQGINTGELFF
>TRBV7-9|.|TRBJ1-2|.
TGTGCCAGCAGCTCTACCCGGACAGCTAACTATGGCTACACCTTC
CASSSTRTANYGYTF
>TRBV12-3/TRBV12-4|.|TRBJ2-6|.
TGTGCCAGCAGTTTAAGCGCTGGGGCCAACGTCCTGACTTTC
CASSLSAGANVLTF
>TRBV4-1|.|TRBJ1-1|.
TGCGCCAGCAGCCTTTTTGGTGAAGCTTTCTTT
CASSLFGEAFF
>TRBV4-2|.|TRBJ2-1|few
TGTGCCAGCAGCCCCGATGGGACAAACTCCTACAATGAGCAGTTCTTC
CASSPDGTNSYNEQFF
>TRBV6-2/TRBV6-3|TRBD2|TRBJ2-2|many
TGTGCCAGCAGTGGGACTAGCTCGGACACCGGGGAGCTGTTTTTT
CASSGTSSDTGELFF
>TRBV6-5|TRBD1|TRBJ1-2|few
TGTGCCAGCAGTCCGGGACAGGGGGCACCCTATGGCTACACCTTC
CASSPGQGAPYGYTF
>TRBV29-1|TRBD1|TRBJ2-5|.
TGCAGCGTTGAGGACAGGGGCGTGGAGGAGACCCAGTACTTC
CSVEDRGVEETQYF
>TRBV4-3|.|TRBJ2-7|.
TGCGCCAGCAGCCAAGAAGTGGGCCTAGTACCCTACGAGCAGTACTTC
CASSQEVGLVPYEQYF
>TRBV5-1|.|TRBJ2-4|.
TGCGCCAGCAGCTTGATGACAGGCTTAAACATTCAGTACTTC
CASSLMTGLNIQYF
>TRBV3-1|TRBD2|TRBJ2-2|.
TGTGCCACCGAGCGGGGGTGGGCCACCGGGGAGCTGTTTTTT
CATERGWATGELFF